Given below is one TCR beta chain in context. Antigen specificity is unknown. Germline loops: CDR1 KGHSH, CDR2 LQKENI. The CDR3 has 15 amino acids. The germline V and J ends were trimmed by 1 base and 0 bases, with 6 bases remaining between them. This specimen comes from a study of cytomegalovirus exposure and HLA in healthy donors. Study-level points and caveats: Certain sequence variants were highly shared and formed a cluster, and this cluster was likely a sequencing artifact. Immune exposure information comprised only CMV serostatus. Previous analysis showed most TCR beta V segments were productive about 87% or about 30% of the time.

PCR used 60 Vbeta primers and 13 Jbeta primers. The protocol was immunoSEQ multiplex PCR, while the TCRdb copy is restricted to in-frame clones and leaves out a portion. Of 110,000 or so clones in the sample, roughly 71% were seen once. The receptor was isolated from a man aged 18 to 35 in good health and CMV-seropositive. Sequencing was carried out using PBMCs. The chain has TRBV18 and TRBJ2-2; D is unresolved. This CDR3 is CASSPLLTNTGELFF. In nucleotides, the CDR3 is TGTGCCAGCTCACCACTGCTAACGAACACCGGGGAGCTGTTTTTT. Together with reference TRBV18 and TRBJ2-2, the CDR3 gives the full variable domain: NAGVMQNPRHLVRRRGQEARLRCSPMKGHSHVYWYRQLPEEGLKFMVYLQKENIIDESGMPKERFSAEFPKEGPSILRIQQVVRGDSAAYFCASSPLLTNTGELFFGEGSRLTVL.